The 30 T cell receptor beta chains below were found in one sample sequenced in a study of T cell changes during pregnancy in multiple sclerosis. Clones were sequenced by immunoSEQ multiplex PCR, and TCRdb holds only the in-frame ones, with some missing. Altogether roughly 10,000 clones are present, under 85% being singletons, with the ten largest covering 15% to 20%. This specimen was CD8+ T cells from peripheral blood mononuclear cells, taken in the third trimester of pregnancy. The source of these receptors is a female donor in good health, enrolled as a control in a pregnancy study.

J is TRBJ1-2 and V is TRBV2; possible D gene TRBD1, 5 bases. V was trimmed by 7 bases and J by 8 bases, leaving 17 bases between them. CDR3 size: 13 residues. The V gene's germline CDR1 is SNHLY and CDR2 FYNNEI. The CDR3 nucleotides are TGTGCCAGCACAACTGGGGCTGGAGGGGGCTACACCTTC. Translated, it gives CASTTGAGGGYTF.

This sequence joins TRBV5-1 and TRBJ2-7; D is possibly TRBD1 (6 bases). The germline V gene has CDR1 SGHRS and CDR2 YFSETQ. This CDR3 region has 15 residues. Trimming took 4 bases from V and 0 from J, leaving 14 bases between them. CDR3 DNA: TGCGCCAGCAGCAACCGGGACACCCACTCCTACGAGCAGTACTTC. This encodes CASSNRDTHSYEQYF.

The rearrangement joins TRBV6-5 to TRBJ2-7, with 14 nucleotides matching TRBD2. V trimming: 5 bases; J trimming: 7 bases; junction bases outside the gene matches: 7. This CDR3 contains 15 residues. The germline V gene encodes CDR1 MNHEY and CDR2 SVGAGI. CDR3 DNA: TGTGCCAGCAGTCCCGGACTAGCGGGAGGCTGGGAGCAGTACTTC. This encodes CASSPGLAGGWEQYF.

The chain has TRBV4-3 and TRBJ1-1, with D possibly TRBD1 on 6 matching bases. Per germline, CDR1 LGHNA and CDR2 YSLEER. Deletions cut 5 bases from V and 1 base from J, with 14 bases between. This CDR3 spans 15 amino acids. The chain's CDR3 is CASSARGGGNTEAFF. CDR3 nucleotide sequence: TGCGCCAGCAGCGCCCGGGGAGGGGGGAACACTGAAGCTTTCTTT.

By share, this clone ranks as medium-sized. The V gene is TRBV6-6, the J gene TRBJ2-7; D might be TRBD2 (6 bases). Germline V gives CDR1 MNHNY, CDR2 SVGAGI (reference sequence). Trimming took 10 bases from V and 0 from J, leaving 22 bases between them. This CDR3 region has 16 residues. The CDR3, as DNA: TGTGCCACCCTTCTCCGGGTAGCGGAGGTCTCCTACGAGCAGTACTTC. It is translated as CATLLRVAEVSYEQYF.

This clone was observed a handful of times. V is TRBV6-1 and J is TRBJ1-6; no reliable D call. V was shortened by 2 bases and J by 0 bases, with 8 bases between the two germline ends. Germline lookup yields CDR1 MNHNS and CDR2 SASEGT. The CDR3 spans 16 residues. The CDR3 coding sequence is TGTGCCAGCAGTGAAACAGAGAGCTCCTATAATTCACCCCTCCACTTT. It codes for CASSETESSYNSPLHF.

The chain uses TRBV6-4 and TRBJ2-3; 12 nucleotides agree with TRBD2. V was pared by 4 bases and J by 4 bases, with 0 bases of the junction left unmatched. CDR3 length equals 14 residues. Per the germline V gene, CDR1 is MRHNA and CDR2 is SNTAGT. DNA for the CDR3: TGTGCCAGCAGTGGGACTAGCGGGGCAGATACGCAGTATTTT. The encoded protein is CASSGTSGADTQYF.

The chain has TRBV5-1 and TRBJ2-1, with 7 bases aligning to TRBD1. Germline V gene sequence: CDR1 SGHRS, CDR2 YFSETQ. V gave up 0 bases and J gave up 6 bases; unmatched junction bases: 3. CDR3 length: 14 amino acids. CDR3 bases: TGCGCCAGCAGCTTGGGACAGGGCATCAATGAGCAGTTCTTC. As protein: CASSLGQGINEQFF.

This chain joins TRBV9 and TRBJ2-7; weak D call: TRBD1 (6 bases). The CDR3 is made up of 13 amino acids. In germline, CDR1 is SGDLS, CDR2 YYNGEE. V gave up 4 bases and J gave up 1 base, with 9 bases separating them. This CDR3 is CASSIGQSYEQYF. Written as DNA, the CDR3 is TGTGCCAGCAGCATCGGACAGTCCTACGAGCAGTACTTC.

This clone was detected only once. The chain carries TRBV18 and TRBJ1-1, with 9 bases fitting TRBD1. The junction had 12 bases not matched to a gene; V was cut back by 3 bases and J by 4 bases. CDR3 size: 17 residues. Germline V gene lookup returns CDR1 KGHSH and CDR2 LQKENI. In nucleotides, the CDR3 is TGTGCCAGCTCACCTTACCGGGACAGGGTTAAGGGCACTGAAGCTTTCTTT. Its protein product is CASSPYRDRVKGTEAFF. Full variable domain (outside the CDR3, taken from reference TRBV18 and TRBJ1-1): NAGVMQNPRHLVRRRGQEARLRCSPMKGHSHVYWYRQLPEEGLKFMVYLQKENIIDESGMPKERFSAEFPKEGPSILRIQQVVRGDSAAYFCASSPYRDRVKGTEAFFGQGTRLTVV.

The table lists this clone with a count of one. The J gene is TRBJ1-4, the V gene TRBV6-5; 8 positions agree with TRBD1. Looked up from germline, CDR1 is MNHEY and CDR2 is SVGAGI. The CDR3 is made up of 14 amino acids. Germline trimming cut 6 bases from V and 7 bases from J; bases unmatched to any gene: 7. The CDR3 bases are TGTGCCAGCAGCTTAACAGGGGGGACTGAAAAACTGTTTTTT. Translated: CASSLTGGTEKLFF.

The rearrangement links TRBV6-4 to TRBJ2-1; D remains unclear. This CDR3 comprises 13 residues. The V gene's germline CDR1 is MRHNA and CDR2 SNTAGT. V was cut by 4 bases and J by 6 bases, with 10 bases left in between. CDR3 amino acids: CASSATVINEQFF. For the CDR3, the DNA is TGTGCCAGCAGTGCAACGGTCATCAATGAGCAGTTCTTC.

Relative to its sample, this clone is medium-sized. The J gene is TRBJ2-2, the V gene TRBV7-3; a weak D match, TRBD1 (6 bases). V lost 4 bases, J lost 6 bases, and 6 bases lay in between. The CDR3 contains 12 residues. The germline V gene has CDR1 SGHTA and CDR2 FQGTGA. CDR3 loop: CASSSGAGELFF. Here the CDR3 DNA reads TGTGCCAGCAGCTCAGGGGCCGGGGAGCTGTTTTTT. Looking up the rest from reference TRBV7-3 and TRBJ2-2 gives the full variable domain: GAGVSQTPSNKVTEKGKYVELRCDPISGHTALYWYRQSLGQGPEFLIYFQGTGAADDSGLPNDRFFAVRPEGSVSTLKIQRTERGDSAVYLCASSSGAGELFFGEGSRLTVL.

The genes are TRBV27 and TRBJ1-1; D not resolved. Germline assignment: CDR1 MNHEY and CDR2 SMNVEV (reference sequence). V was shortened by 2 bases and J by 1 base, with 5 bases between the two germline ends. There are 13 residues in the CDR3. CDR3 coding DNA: TGTGCCAGCAGTTTAGCGGGGAACACTGAAGCTTTCTTT. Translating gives CASSLAGNTEAFF.

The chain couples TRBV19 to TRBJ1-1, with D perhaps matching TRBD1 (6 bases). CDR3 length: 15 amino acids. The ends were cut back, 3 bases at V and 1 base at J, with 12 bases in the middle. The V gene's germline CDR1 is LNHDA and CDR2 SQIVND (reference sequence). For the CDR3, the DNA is TGTGCCAGTAGTATTAGAGGGGGTAGGAACACTGAAGCTTTCTTT. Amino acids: CASSIRGGRNTEAFF.

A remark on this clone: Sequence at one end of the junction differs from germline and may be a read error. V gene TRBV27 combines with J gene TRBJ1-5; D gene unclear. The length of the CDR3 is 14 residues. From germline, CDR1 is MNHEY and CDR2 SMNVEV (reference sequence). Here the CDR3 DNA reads TGTGCCAGCAGTCCCAACCACAGCAATCAGCCCCAGCACTTT. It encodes CASSPNHSNQPQHF.

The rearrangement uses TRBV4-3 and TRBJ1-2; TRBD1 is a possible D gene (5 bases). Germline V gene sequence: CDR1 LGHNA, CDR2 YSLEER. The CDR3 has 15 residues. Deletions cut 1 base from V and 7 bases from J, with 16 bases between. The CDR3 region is CASSQVPQGFLGYTF. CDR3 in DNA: TGCGCCAGCAGCCAAGTTCCCCAGGGTTTTCTTGGCTACACCTTC.

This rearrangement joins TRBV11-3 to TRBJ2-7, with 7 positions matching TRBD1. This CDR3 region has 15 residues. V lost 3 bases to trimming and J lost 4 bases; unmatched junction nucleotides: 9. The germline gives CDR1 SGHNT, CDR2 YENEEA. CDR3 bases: TGTGCCAGCAGCTTCGGTATAGGGGACAGTTACGAGCAGTACTTC. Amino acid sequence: CASSFGIGDSYEQYF.

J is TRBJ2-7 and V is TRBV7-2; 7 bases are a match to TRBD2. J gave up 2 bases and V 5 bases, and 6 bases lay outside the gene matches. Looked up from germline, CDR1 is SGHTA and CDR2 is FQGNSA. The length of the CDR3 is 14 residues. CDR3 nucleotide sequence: TGTGCCAGCAGCGTGGGACTAACGGCCTACGAGCAGTACTTC. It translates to CASSVGLTAYEQYF.

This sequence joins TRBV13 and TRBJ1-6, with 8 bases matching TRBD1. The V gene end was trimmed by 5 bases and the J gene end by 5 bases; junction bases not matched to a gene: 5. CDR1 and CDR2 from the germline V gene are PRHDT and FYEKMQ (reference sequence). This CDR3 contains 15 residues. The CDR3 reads CASSVGQGHNSPLHF. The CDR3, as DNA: TGTGCCAGCAGCGTCGGACAGGGCCATAATTCACCCCTCCACTTT.

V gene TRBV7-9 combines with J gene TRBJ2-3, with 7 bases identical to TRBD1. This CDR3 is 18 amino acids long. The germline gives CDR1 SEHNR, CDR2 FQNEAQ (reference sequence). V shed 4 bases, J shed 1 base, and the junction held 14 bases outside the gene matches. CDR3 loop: CASSSNDRVKDGTDTQYF. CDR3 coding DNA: TGTGCCAGCAGCTCCAATGACAGGGTAAAGGACGGCACAGATACGCAGTATTTT.

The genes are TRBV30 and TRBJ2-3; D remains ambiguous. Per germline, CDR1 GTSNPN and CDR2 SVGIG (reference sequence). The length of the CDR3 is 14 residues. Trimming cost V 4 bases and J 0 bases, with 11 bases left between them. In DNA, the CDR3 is TGTGCCTGGAAAGTAGCCGCGAGCACAGATACGCAGTATTTT. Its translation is CAWKVAASTDTQYF.

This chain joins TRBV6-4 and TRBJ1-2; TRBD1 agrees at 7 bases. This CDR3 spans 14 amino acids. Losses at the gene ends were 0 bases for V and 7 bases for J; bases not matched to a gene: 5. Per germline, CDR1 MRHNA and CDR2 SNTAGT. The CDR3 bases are TGTGCCAGCAGTGACTCGGAGGGGGCGCTTGGCTACACCTTC. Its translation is CASSDSEGALGYTF.

In nucleotides, the CDR3 is TGTGCCAGCAGTTTTAGGCTGGAGGGCCCTAAAAACATTCAGTACTTC. Translated, it gives CASSFRLEGPKNIQYF. The rearrangement uses TRBV28 and TRBJ2-4, with D possibly TRBD2 on 6 matching bases. Trimming cost V 3 bases and J 4 bases, with 16 bases left between them. Germline-derived CDR1 and CDR2 are MDHEN and SYDVKM. CDR3 size: 16 residues.

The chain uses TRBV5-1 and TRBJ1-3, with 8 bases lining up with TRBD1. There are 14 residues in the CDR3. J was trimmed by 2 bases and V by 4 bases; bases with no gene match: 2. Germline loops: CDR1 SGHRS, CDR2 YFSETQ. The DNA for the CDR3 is TGCGCCAGCAGCCAGGACAGGGCTGGAAACACCATATATTTT. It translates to CASSQDRAGNTIYF.

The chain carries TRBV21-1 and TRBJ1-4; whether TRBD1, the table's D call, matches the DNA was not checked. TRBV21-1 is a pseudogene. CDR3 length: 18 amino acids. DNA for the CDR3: TGTGCCAGCAGCAAAAAAGAGCTACAGGGGGCGACTAATGAAAAACTGTTTTTT. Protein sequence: CASSKKELQGATNEKLFF.

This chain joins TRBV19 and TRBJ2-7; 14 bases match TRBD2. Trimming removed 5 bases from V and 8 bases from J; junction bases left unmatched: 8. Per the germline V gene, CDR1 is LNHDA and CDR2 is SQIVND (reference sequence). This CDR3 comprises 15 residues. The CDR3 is CASSPPGLAGVQQYF. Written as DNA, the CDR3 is TGTGCCAGTAGTCCACCGGGACTAGCGGGAGTCCAGCAGTACTTC.

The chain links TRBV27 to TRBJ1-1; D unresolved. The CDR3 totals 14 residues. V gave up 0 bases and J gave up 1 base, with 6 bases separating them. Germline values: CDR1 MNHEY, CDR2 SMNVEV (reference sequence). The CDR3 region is CASSLSRGNTEAFF. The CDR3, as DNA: TGTGCCAGCAGTTTATCACGGGGGAACACTGAAGCTTTCTTT.

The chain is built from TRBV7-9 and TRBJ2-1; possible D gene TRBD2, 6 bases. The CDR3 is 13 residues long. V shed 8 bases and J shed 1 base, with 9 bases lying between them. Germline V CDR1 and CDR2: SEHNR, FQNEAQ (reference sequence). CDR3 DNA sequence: TGTGCCAGCTTGGCGGGGTCCTACAATGAGCAGTTCTTC. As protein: CASLAGSYNEQFF. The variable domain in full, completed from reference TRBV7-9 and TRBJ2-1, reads DTGVSQNPRHKITKRGQNVTFRCDPISEHNRLYWYRQTLGQGPEFLTYFQNEAQLEKSRLLSDRFSAERPKGSFSTLEIQRTEQGDSAMYLCASLAGSYNEQFFGPGTRLTVL.

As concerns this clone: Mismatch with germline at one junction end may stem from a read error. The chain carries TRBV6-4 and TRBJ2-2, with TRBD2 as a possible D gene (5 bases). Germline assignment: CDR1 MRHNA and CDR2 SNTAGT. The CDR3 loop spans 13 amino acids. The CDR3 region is CASSDRNTGELFF. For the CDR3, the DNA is TGTGCCAGCAGTGACAGGAACACCGGGGAGCTGTTTTTC.